These T cell receptor beta chains were read from a single sample in a study of regulatory T cells in long-lasting Graves disease. TCRdb passed the multiplex PCR reads through MiXCR, listing each CDR3 protein once. The data hold 550,000 to 600,000 distinct CDR3 sequences, with about 16% observed a single time. This sample also belongs to another study, concerning T cells in Graves' hyperthyroidism and ophthalmopathy.

Sequencing was performed on peripheral blood mononuclear cells (PBMCs), taken at new diagnosis, from a patient treated with antithyroid drugs. These receptors came from a man aged 18-30 years with Graves disease. Each CDR3 is given without its conserved first and last residue. For some rows the clone size is stated as once, few or many, or as a class when expanded; others skip it.

>TRBJ2-3|TRBV12-3/TRBV12-4|many
ASSFPPDRGRTDTQY
>TRBJ1-2|TRBV6-2/TRBV6-3|-
ASSYSGQLNYGYT
>TRBJ2-2|TRBV9|-
ASSGTHTGLAGELF
>TRBJ1-3|TRBV19|-
ASRTQGGKTNTIY
>TRBJ2-7|TRBV5-1|many
ASSYRTGRYEQY
>TRBJ2-2|TRBV2|many
ASSETRNANTGELF
>TRBJ2-1|TRBV6-2/TRBV6-3|-
ASSYTAGGSNEQF
>TRBJ2-7|TRBV2|many
ASSLWGELYEQY
>TRBJ1-4|TRBV6-1|few
ASQTGDRRKKLF
>TRBJ2-1|TRBV12-3/TRBV12-4|many
ASSPLAGSSYNEQF
>TRBJ2-7|TRBV2|many
ASSGQGRWQY
>TRBJ1-4|TRBV14|few
ASRLTGSGEKLF
>TRBJ2-5|TRBV7-9|many
ASSSPTAQETQY
>TRBJ2-3|TRBV20-1|-
SAGTSGRADTQY
>TRBJ2-3|TRBV20-1|-
SASPAGGRGTDTQY
>TRBJ2-7|TRBV7-9|-
ASSLQQGVHYEQY
>TRBJ2-3|TRBV15|many
ATSRDPGDTQY
>TRBJ2-5|TRBV4-2|-
ASSLDRFEKTQY
>TRBJ2-7|TRBV6-1|many
ASEPMGQVHEQY
>TRBJ2-3|TRBV5-1|few
ASSLAETITDTQY